The 4 T cell receptor beta chains listed next were all sequenced from one sample in a study of cytomegalovirus exposure and HLA in healthy donors. PCR primers comprised 60 Vbeta and 13 Jbeta primers. TCRdb keeps only in-frame clones here, not all; method: immunoSEQ multiplex PCR. Of about 220,000 clones in the sample, 65% to 75% were seen once. The sequenced material came from PBMCs. These receptors were taken from a woman in her 30s in good health and CMV-seronegative.

This sequence joins TRBV7-2 and TRBJ2-1; D gene uncertain. V was cut by 3 bases and J by 2 bases, with 5 bases left in between. The CDR3 is made up of 13 amino acids. CDR1 and CDR2 (germline): SGHTA, FQGNSA. This chain's CDR3 is CASSFDTYNEQFF. The CDR3 coding sequence is TGTGCCAGCAGCTTTGACACCTACAATGAGCAGTTCTTC.

The chain joins TRBV27 to TRBJ2-1; the match to TRBD2 covers 7 bases. This CDR3 is built from 15 residues. V lost 1 base and J lost 5; bases outside the gene matches: 5. Per the germline V gene, CDR1 is MNHEY and CDR2 is SMNVEV (reference sequence). For the CDR3, the DNA is TGTGCCAGCAGTTTATTGGGGGGGGGTGACAATGAGCAGTTCTTC. Its translation is CASSLLGGGDNEQFF.

This clone came up a few times. The rearrangement joins TRBV6-6 to TRBJ1-1; D ambiguous. From germline, CDR1 is MNHNY and CDR2 SVGAGI (reference sequence). The CDR3 totals 13 residues. Trimming removed 2 bases from V and 2 bases from J, with 6 bases in between. The CDR3 nucleotides are TGTGCCAGCAGTTACGTGAGTAACACTGAAGCTTTCTTT. Protein: CASSYVSNTEAFF.

This chain links TRBV19 with TRBJ1-2; D uncertain. The CDR3 extends over 14 amino acids. Germline V gene sequence: CDR1 LNHDA, CDR2 SQIVND (reference sequence). V lost 4 bases and J lost 7, with 16 bases in between. In DNA form, the CDR3 reads TGTGCCAGTAGTACGAGGACGAGCGAGGGTGGCTACACCTTC. It translates to CASSTRTSEGGYTF.